Below, 11 T cell receptor beta chains from the same sample are listed, as sequenced in a study of T cell responses to AZD1222 COVID-19 vaccine. Clones were read by immunoSEQ multiplex PCR, and TCRdb kept only the in-frame ones, dropping some. The table lists about 130,000 clones, approximately 87% of them singletons. Sample: peripheral blood, taken on day 0 of AZD1222 vaccination. These receptors all come from an adult in good health.

The V and J genes are TRBV5-1 and TRBJ1-1, with 7 bases lining up with TRBD1. V gave up 1 base and J gave up 1 base; unmatched junction bases: 4. CDR1 is SGHRS, CDR2 YFSETQ, per germline. The CDR3 has 15 amino acids. The CDR3 protein is CASSLWGQTNTEAFF. The CDR3 nucleotides are TGCGCCAGCAGCTTGTGGGGACAGACGAACACTGAAGCTTTCTTT.

The chain links TRBV5-1 to TRBJ2-1; D call uncertain. CDR1 and CDR2 (germline): SGHRS, YFSETQ. This CDR3 spans 14 amino acids. The V end was cut by 0 bases, the J end by 7 bases, with 11 bases between. For the CDR3, the DNA is TGCGCCAGCAGCTTGGGAGAAAAGGTAAATGAGCAGTTCTTC. Its translation: CASSLGEKVNEQFF.

The chain links TRBV5-4 to TRBJ2-3; 14 nucleotides match TRBD2. CDR1 is SGHNT and CDR2 is YYREEE in the germline V gene (reference sequence). The CDR3 contains 18 residues. With V trimmed by 4 bases and J by 0 bases, 7 bases remained unmatched. CDR3 nucleotides: TGTGCCAGCAGCGTCGGGACTAGCGGGAGAGGGAGCACAGATACGCAGTATTTT. Encoded protein: CASSVGTSGRGSTDTQYF.

V is TRBV5-1 and J is TRBJ2-3, with TRBD2 matching 13 bases. V was clipped by 1 base and J by 7 bases; unmatched bases: 6. The germline gives CDR1 SGHRS, CDR2 YFSETQ. CDR3 length: 16 residues. The CDR3 here is CASSLWTSGGSNTQYF. DNA of the CDR3: TGCGCCAGCAGCTTGTGGACTAGCGGGGGATCTAATACGCAGTATTTT.

This clone was counted once. V is TRBV10-3 and J is TRBJ2-3; 7 bases agree with TRBD2. CDR1 and CDR2 from the germline V gene are ENHRY and SYGVKD. The V and J ends lost 2 bases and 1 base, in that order; junction bases with no gene match: 6. The CDR3 has 16 amino acids. The CDR3 nucleotides read TGTGCCATCAGTGAGACTCAGGGAGGGGGCACAGATACGCAGTATTTT. This codes for CAISETQGGGTDTQYF.

This clone was seen once. This chain links TRBV30 with TRBJ2-3, with TRBD2 matching over 10 bases. Germline V gene sequence: CDR1 GTSNPN, CDR2 SVGIG (reference sequence). Trimming removed 3 bases from V and 6 bases from J; junction bases left unmatched: 6. The CDR3 has 14 residues. DNA of the CDR3: TGTGCCTGGAGAGGAAGCGGGAGGGTTGATACGCAGTATTTT. It encodes CAWRGSGRVDTQYF.

The V and J genes are TRBV2 and TRBJ1-5; D is perhaps TRBD1 (5 bases). Germline-derived CDR1 and CDR2 are SNHLY and FYNNEI. Trimming shortened V by 2 bases and J by 7 bases, and 15 bases separated the two germline ends. This CDR3 spans 15 amino acids. CDR3 region: CASSEFGQGGQPQHF. The CDR3 DNA sequence: TGTGCCAGCAGTGAATTTGGGCAGGGTGGACAGCCCCAGCATTTT.

The CDR3: CATLKRGTNEKLFF. DNA for the CDR3: TGTGCCACCCTAAAGCGTGGAACTAATGAAAAACTGTTTTTT. The chain combines TRBV19 with TRBJ1-4; unclear D gene. The CDR3 runs to 14 residues. The germline V gene encodes CDR1 LNHDA and CDR2 SQIVND (reference sequence). Trimming cost V 10 bases and J 1 base, with 13 bases left between them.

CDR3 residues: CASSQGQGGNTEAFF. The CDR3 DNA sequence: TGTGCCAGCAGCCAAGGGCAGGGGGGAAACACTGAAGCTTTCTTT. The chain combines TRBV3-1 (or the pseudogene TRBV3-2) with TRBJ1-1; TRBD1 matches 7 bases. There are 15 residues in the CDR3. Per the germline V gene, CDR1 is LGHDT and CDR2 is YNNKEL (reference sequence). Trimming cost V 1 base and J 2 bases; bases outside gene matches: 4.

The chain carries TRBV7-9 and TRBJ1-1; a possible D gene is TRBD1 (6 bases). The CDR3 totals 14 residues. Germline CDR1 and CDR2: SEHNR and FQNEAQ (reference sequence). The V end was cut by 5 bases, the J end by 5 bases, with 15 bases between. The CDR3 here is CASSVEGGETEAFF. CDR3 nucleotides: TGTGCCAGCAGCGTCGAGGGGGGTGAGACTGAAGCTTTCTTT.

V gene TRBV5-4 combines with J gene TRBJ2-7; D not certain. Deletions cut 4 bases from V and 3 bases from J, with 8 bases between. Germline loops: CDR1 SGHNT, CDR2 YYREEE (reference sequence). The CDR3 totals 12 residues. CDR3 nucleotide sequence: TGTGCCAGCAGCGACTGGGGCTACGAGCAGTACTTC. Translating gives CASSDWGYEQYF.